The T cell receptor (beta chain) under discussion was sequenced for a study of brain T cells in children with intractable seizures. General study findings and limits: Viral specificity was inferred only from CDR3 similarity; HCMV serostatus was unknown.

Produced via immunoSEQ multiplex PCR; TCRdb's table is partial and in-frame only. Of 60,000 to 65,000 clones listed, around 95% are singletons. Germline V lookup: CDR1 SNHLY, CDR2 FYNNEI. The ends were cut back, 3 bases at V and 5 bases at J, with 13 bases in the middle. The CDR3 totals 14 residues. To note about this clone: Antigen: not known.

This material consisted of peripheral blood, taken at surgery. This receptor was taken from a boy in the first two years of life with focal cortical dysplasia and intractable seizures. This chain joins TRBV2 and TRBJ1-1; tentative D call: TRBD1 (5 bases). The CDR3 sequence is CASSETATATEAFF. CDR3 DNA sequence: TGTGCCAGCAGTGAGACAGCTACCGCGACTGAAGCTTTCTTT.